There are a few counts of the clone carrying this T cell receptor beta chain. The cohort comprised adults aged about 18 to 100 years residing in around 25 US areas. The sample comes from a study of blood T cell repertoires in COVID-19. The CDR3 runs 13 residues. V gave up 0 bases and J gave up 5 bases, with 7 bases separating them. Germline CDR1 is LNHDA and CDR2 is SQIVND (reference sequence). The repertoire was sequenced with immunoSEQ multiplex PCR; TCRdb's copy has only in-frame clones and lacks some. The sample contains over 250,000 clones, 75% to 95% of which appear only once. The sample was PBMCs or T cells enriched from blood (not recorded which). The chain employs TRBV19 and TRBJ1-1, with D unresolved. This TCR was recovered from a woman aged 25-40 years who had recovered from COVID-19. CDR3 DNA sequence: TGTGCCAGTAGTATAGAGGGCATGACTGAAGCTTTCTTT. Amino acids: CASSIEGMTEAFF.